Included here is one T cell receptor beta chain sequence, with context. This record belongs to a study of cytomegalovirus exposure and HLA in healthy donors. The study ran its PCR with 60 Vbeta and 13 Jbeta primers. Only in-frame clones appear in the TCRdb table, and some are missing; sequencing was by immunoSEQ multiplex PCR. The repertoire holds 120,000 or so clones, with 81% as singletons. This CDR3 spans 14 amino acids. CDR1 and CDR2 from the germline V gene are SGHAT and FQNNGV. The ends were cut back, 1 base at V and 6 bases at J, with 12 bases in the middle. This sequence originates from a man between 18 and 35 years old in good health and CMV-seronegative. Sequencing used PBMCs. The chain recombines TRBV11-2 with TRBJ1-2; D not resolved. For the CDR3, the DNA is TGTGCCAGCAGCTTAGGCGGGGTCTTGAATGGCTACACCTTC. Amino acid sequence: CASSLGGVLNGYTF.